These T cell receptor beta chains were read from a single sample in a study of blood T cell repertoires in COVID-19. Measured with immunoSEQ multiplex PCR; TCRdb has only the in-frame clones, and not every one. Of around 140,000 clones listed, about 90% are singletons. Material: peripheral blood. The receptors were sampled from a man at least 80 years old with acute or convalescent COVID-19. Each CDR3 is given with its conserved first and last residue. The D gene is left open where the match is weak. The listing skips clone size in some rows; elsewhere it reads once, few, many or a size class.

j_gene: TRBJ2-1
abundance: .
v_gene: TRBV10-1
d_gene: TRBD2
CDR3nt: TGCGCCAGCAGTGAGTCCGGGACTAGTCTCGGGCAGTTCTTC
CDR3aa: CASSESGTSLGQFF

j_gene: TRBJ2-7
abundance: .
v_gene: TRBV6-5
d_gene: .
CDR3nt: TGTGCCAGCATTTTCGGGGGGCTGGGCGAGCAGTACTTC
CDR3aa: CASIFGGLGEQYF

j_gene: TRBJ1-4
abundance: .
v_gene: TRBV28
d_gene: TRBD1
CDR3nt: TGTGCCAGCAGCCTAGGGGTGGACAGGGGGTACGGAACCCCAACTAATGAAAAACTGTTTTTT
CDR3aa: CASSLGVDRGYGTPTNEKLFF

j_gene: TRBJ2-5
abundance: .
v_gene: TRBV2
d_gene: .
CDR3nt: TGTGCCAGCAGTGAAGTGGGGGCTCGGGAGACCCAGTACTTC
CDR3aa: CASSEVGARETQYF

j_gene: TRBJ2-3
abundance: .
v_gene: TRBV7-2
d_gene: TRBD2
CDR3nt: TGTGCCAGCAGCGTAACTAGCGGGGGGGTGGGAGATACGCAGTATTTT
CDR3aa: CASSVTSGGVGDTQYF

j_gene: TRBJ2-7
abundance: .
v_gene: TRBV3-1/TRBV3-2
d_gene: TRBD2
CDR3nt: TGTGCCAGCAAACTAGCGGGAGTGGACGAGCAGTACTTC
CDR3aa: CASKLAGVDEQYF

j_gene: TRBJ1-5
abundance: .
v_gene: TRBV19
d_gene: .
CDR3nt: TGTGCCAGTAGTATTCCGGCCGGAGGGCTTCAGCCCCAGCATTTT
CDR3aa: CASSIPAGGLQPQHF

j_gene: TRBJ2-7
abundance: .
v_gene: TRBV19
d_gene: TRBD1
CDR3nt: TGTGCCAGTAGTCGCGACAGGGGCAACGAGCAGTACTTC
CDR3aa: CASSRDRGNEQYF

j_gene: TRBJ2-7
abundance: .
v_gene: TRBV28
d_gene: TRBD1
CDR3nt: TGTGCCAGCAGTTTATACAGGGGGTACGAGCAGTACTTC
CDR3aa: CASSLYRGYEQYF

j_gene: TRBJ1-6
abundance: .
v_gene: TRBV28
d_gene: TRBD1
CDR3nt: TGTGCCAGCAGTAGGACAGGCCGGGCCCTGGACAATCTCCACTTT
CDR3aa: CASSRTGRALDNLHF

j_gene: TRBJ1-2
abundance: .
v_gene: TRBV27
d_gene: TRBD1
CDR3nt: TGTGCCAGCAGTAGCCGACAGGGGAAGGAGGGCTACACCTTC
CDR3aa: CASSSRQGKEGYTF

j_gene: TRBJ1-2
abundance: .
v_gene: TRBV5-4
d_gene: TRBD1
CDR3nt: TGTGCCAGCAGCACCCGACAGGGGGGGCCCTATGGCTACACCTTC
CDR3aa: CASSTRQGGPYGYTF

j_gene: TRBJ2-1
abundance: .
v_gene: TRBV5-1
d_gene: .
CDR3nt: TGCGCCCGCAGCTTGGGGGGGCGGGGGTACAATGAGCAGTTCTTC
CDR3aa: CARSLGGRGYNEQFF

j_gene: TRBJ2-5
abundance: .
v_gene: TRBV5-1
d_gene: .
CDR3nt: TGCGCCAGCAGCTTGTCGGGGGAAGAGACCCAGTACTTC
CDR3aa: CASSLSGEETQYF

j_gene: TRBJ2-3
abundance: .
v_gene: TRBV5-1
d_gene: TRBD2
CDR3nt: TGCGCCAGCAGCCCGTACGGCGGGGGGCAAAGCACAGATACGCAGTATTTT
CDR3aa: CASSPYGGGQSTDTQYF

j_gene: TRBJ1-5
abundance: .
v_gene: TRBV6-6
d_gene: TRBD1
CDR3nt: TGTGCCAGCAGTCCCCTACACAGGGGCCGCAATCAGCCCCAGCATTTT
CDR3aa: CASSPLHRGRNQPQHF

j_gene: TRBJ2-7
abundance: .
v_gene: TRBV3-1/TRBV3-2
d_gene: TRBD2
CDR3nt: TGTGCCAGCAGCCCCCCTGGAGTAGCGGGGGGCGAGCAGTACTTC
CDR3aa: CASSPPGVAGGEQYF

j_gene: TRBJ1-2
abundance: .
v_gene: TRBV3-1/TRBV3-2
d_gene: .
CDR3nt: TGTGCCAGCAGCCTGACCGGGAACTATGGCTACACCTTC
CDR3aa: CASSLTGNYGYTF

j_gene: TRBJ2-3
abundance: .
v_gene: TRBV7-2
d_gene: .
CDR3nt: TGTGCCAGCAGCTTATCTTTCACAGATACGCAGTATTTT
CDR3aa: CASSLSFTDTQYF

j_gene: TRBJ1-4
abundance: .
v_gene: TRBV2
d_gene: TRBD1
CDR3nt: TGTGCCTGCAACAAGGGGGCTCTTGATGAAAAACTGTTTTTT
CDR3aa: CACNKGALDEKLFF

j_gene: TRBJ2-5
abundance: .
v_gene: TRBV30
d_gene: .
CDR3nt: TGTGCCTGGATTTTGACAGCAGAGACCCAGTACTTC
CDR3aa: CAWILTAETQYF

j_gene: TRBJ1-4
abundance: .
v_gene: TRBV7-9
d_gene: .
CDR3nt: TGTGCCAGCAGCGGGGCGGGACCTGATAATGAAAAACTGTTTTTT
CDR3aa: CASSGAGPDNEKLFF

j_gene: TRBJ2-7
abundance: .
v_gene: TRBV3-1/TRBV3-2
d_gene: TRBD2
CDR3nt: TGTGCCAGCAGTCTTGGACTAGCGGGGGGCTACGAGCAGTACTTC
CDR3aa: CASSLGLAGGYEQYF

j_gene: TRBJ2-6
abundance: .
v_gene: TRBV5-1
d_gene: TRBD2
CDR3nt: TGCGCCAGCAGCCCGGGAGGGGGTGGGGCCAACGTCCTGACTTTC
CDR3aa: CASSPGGGGANVLTF

j_gene: TRBJ1-2
abundance: few
v_gene: TRBV2
d_gene: .
CDR3nt: TGTGCCAGCAGTGAAGCGCGGACAGACTATGGCTACACCTTC
CDR3aa: CASSEARTDYGYTF

j_gene: TRBJ2-6
abundance: .
v_gene: TRBV19
d_gene: .
CDR3nt: TGTGCCAGTACCCAGACAGAGTTCCTCTCTGGGGCCAACGTCCTGACTTTC
CDR3aa: CASTQTEFLSGANVLTF

j_gene: TRBJ2-1
abundance: once
v_gene: TRBV11-2
d_gene: TRBD1
CDR3nt: TGTGCCAGCAGCTTATCAGGGGGCAAGGGGGCCAATGAGCAGTTCTTC
CDR3aa: CASSLSGGKGANEQFF

j_gene: TRBJ2-1
abundance: once
v_gene: TRBV15
d_gene: TRBD1
CDR3nt: TGTGCCACCAGCAGGCAGACAGGGAAGGGCGGGAATGAGCAGTTCTTC
CDR3aa: CATSRQTGKGGNEQFF

j_gene: TRBJ1-5
abundance: .
v_gene: TRBV19
d_gene: .
CDR3nt: TGTGCCAGTAGTATGGGGCAGGAGATTAATCAGCCCCAGCATTTT
CDR3aa: CASSMGQEINQPQHF

j_gene: TRBJ1-1
abundance: once
v_gene: TRBV3-1/TRBV3-2
d_gene: TRBD1
CDR3nt: TGTGCCAGCAGCCCCCGACAGGGTCCGTCTGAAGCTTTCTTT
CDR3aa: CASSPRQGPSEAFF

j_gene: TRBJ1-6
abundance: .
v_gene: TRBV6-1
d_gene: .
CDR3nt: TGTGCCAGCAGTGAAGTCGGGGGCTATAATTCACCCCTCCACTTT
CDR3aa: CASSEVGGYNSPLHF

j_gene: TRBJ1-5
abundance: .
v_gene: TRBV10-3
d_gene: TRBD1
CDR3nt: TGTGCCATCAGTGAGTCGAGAGCAGGGGGCAACGGCAATCAGCCCCAGCATTTT
CDR3aa: CAISESRAGGNGNQPQHF

j_gene: TRBJ1-5
abundance: few
v_gene: TRBV29-1
d_gene: .
CDR3nt: TGCAGCGTTGACTCAGGGTTTGGTCAGCCCCAGCATTTT
CDR3aa: CSVDSGFGQPQHF

j_gene: TRBJ2-2
abundance: .
v_gene: TRBV5-1
d_gene: TRBD2
CDR3nt: TGCGCCAGCAGCCCATTAGCGGGAGGGCCGTCCGGGGAGCTGTTTTTT
CDR3aa: CASSPLAGGPSGELFF

j_gene: TRBJ2-1
abundance: .
v_gene: TRBV29-1
d_gene: TRBD2
CDR3nt: TGCAGCGTTCAGGCTAGCGGGAGCCCTTATCCCTACAATGAGCAGTTCTTC
CDR3aa: CSVQASGSPYPYNEQFF

j_gene: TRBJ1-1
abundance: .
v_gene: TRBV6-2/TRBV6-3
d_gene: .
CDR3nt: TGTGCCAGCAGTTTAAGTCGAAGACACGCAGCGAACACTGAAGCTTTCTTT
CDR3aa: CASSLSRRHAANTEAFF

j_gene: TRBJ1-1
abundance: .
v_gene: TRBV9
d_gene: TRBD1
CDR3nt: TGTGCCAGCAGCGTATCAGGGGGCGCGGGGACTGAAGCTTTCTTT
CDR3aa: CASSVSGGAGTEAFF

j_gene: TRBJ2-2
abundance: .
v_gene: TRBV4-1
d_gene: .
CDR3nt: TGCGCCAGCAGCCCCCCCGCCGGGAGTTCTAACACCGGGGAGCTGTTTTTT
CDR3aa: CASSPPAGSSNTGELFF

j_gene: TRBJ1-5
abundance: .
v_gene: TRBV5-1
d_gene: .
CDR3nt: TGCGCCAGCAGCTTGGCCGGCCAGGCTAATCAGCCCCAGCATTTT
CDR3aa: CASSLAGQANQPQHF

j_gene: TRBJ1-1
abundance: .
v_gene: TRBV3-1/TRBV3-2
d_gene: .
CDR3nt: TGTGCCAGCAGCCCCAAAACTGGGGCGAACACTGAAGCTTTCTTT
CDR3aa: CASSPKTGANTEAFF

j_gene: TRBJ2-3
abundance: .
v_gene: TRBV6-6
d_gene: .
CDR3nt: TGTGCCAGCAGTCCGCACAGTAACGGACAGGGAGGGGATACGCAGTATTTT
CDR3aa: CASSPHSNGQGGDTQYF

j_gene: TRBJ1-2
abundance: .
v_gene: TRBV10-3
d_gene: .
CDR3nt: TGTGCCATCAGTGCGGACAGAGCCAACTATGGCTACACCTTC
CDR3aa: CAISADRANYGYTF